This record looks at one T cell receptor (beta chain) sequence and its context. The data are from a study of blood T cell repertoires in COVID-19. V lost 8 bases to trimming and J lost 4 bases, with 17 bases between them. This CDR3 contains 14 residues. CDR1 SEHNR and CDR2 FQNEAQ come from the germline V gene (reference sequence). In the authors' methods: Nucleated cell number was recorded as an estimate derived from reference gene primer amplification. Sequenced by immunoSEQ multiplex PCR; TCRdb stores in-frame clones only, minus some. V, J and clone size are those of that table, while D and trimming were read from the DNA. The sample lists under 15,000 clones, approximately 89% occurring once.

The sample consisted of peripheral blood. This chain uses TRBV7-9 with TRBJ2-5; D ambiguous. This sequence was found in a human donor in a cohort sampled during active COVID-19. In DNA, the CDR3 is TGTGCCAGCCTGACTCTCTCGGCCGGAGAGACCCAGTACTTC. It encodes CASLTLSAGETQYF.